This TCR beta chain was found in a study of Tregs in tolerant kidney transplant recipients. Background on the study: Sorting of CD4+CD25+CD127- cells followed approximately three-day belatacept mixed lymphocyte reactions, sometimes with roughly five-day graft donor restimulation.

For this clone: Its antigen is not known.

The assay was immunoSEQ multiplex PCR, and TCRdb's table has in-frame clones only and misses some. The data show just under 45,000 clones, with 95% to 96% seen just once and 0.3% to 0.4% held by the top ten. The origin of this receptor is a human donor in good health. The sample consisted of Tregs from blood cultured with allogeneic cells.

CDR3 in DNA: TGTGCCAGCAGAATGGAGGGGGCGTGGAGTCCTGAAGCTTTCTTT. Translation gives CASRMEGAWSPEAFF. The V gene is TRBV27, the J gene TRBJ1-1, with 7 bases identical to TRBD1. Per the germline V gene, CDR1 is MNHEY and CDR2 is SMNVEV (reference sequence). The ends lost 6 bases at V and 6 bases at J; junction bases unmatched: 13. This CDR3 has 15 residues.